Sequencing of this T cell receptor (beta chain) was carried out in a study of a mutant IDH1 vaccine in newly diagnosed glioma. Background on the study: With temozolomide cycles, or 4-6 weeks after radiotherapy alone, vaccination was started. Earlier therapy was either radiotherapy, temozolomide, or both, and most got both. Scheduled at week 35, visit V12 preceded visit V13, held at week 47. Notes on the study in general: Altogether, 80% to 95% of patients exhibited vaccine-induced immune responses.

TCRdb keeps only in-frame clones here, not all; method: immunoSEQ multiplex PCR. The sample consists of just over 60,000 clones, 75% to 90% of them appearing once. This clone was seen only once. Antigen unknown. The time point is: week 47, end of study. The investigators gave 300 ug of mutant IDH1 20-mer peptide in each vaccine dose, together with topical imiquimod. The CDR3 is 15 residues long. With 3 bases removed from V and 4 bases from J, the gap between germline ends came to 16 bases. Germline V gene sequence: CDR1 SGHVS, CDR2 FNYEAQ. The TCR sequence derives from a man aged 25-45 years with glioma. The sample was PBMCs, taken from a glioma patient whose treatment included an IDH1 peptide vaccine. The V and J genes are TRBV7-6 and TRBJ2-7; D call uncertain. CDR3 region: CASSFRIGLGYEQYF. Here the CDR3 DNA reads TGTGCCAGCAGCTTTCGGATAGGGTTGGGATACGAGCAGTACTTC. The whole variable domain, filled in from reference TRBV7-6 and TRBJ2-7, reads GAGVSQSPRYKVTKRGQDVALRCDPISGHVSLYWYRQALGQGPEFLTYFNYEAQQDKSGLPNDRFSAERPEGSISTLTIQRTEQRDSAMYRCASSFRIGLGYEQYFGPGTRLTVT.